A selection of T cell receptor beta chains follows, all from one sample in a study of control samples from healthy donors and cancer patients. Clones were read by immunoSEQ multiplex PCR, and TCRdb kept only the in-frame ones, dropping some. The sample has around 79,000 clones; more than 85% are singletons. Sequenced input: PBMCs. These TCRs come from a woman in her thirties or forties with lung cancer. The CDR3 runs from the conserved cysteine through the conserved F or W. Fields, in order: clone size, D gene, J gene, V gene, CDR3 protein, CDR3 DNA. A D gene is named only where the DNA matches it firmly. Size is omitted from some rows. Given values are once, few, many or a class for expanded clones.

clone size: -; D gene: -; J gene: TRBJ2-5; V gene: TRBV25-1; CDR3 protein: CASSAYSTSGTQYF; CDR3 DNA: TGTGCCAGCAGTGCTTACAGTACCTCAGGGACCCAGTACTTC
clone size: -; D gene: -; J gene: TRBJ2-7; V gene: TRBV27; CDR3 protein: CAILAQAEQYF; CDR3 DNA: TGTGCCATCCTGGCTCAGGCCGAGCAGTACTTC
clone size: -; D gene: TRBD1; J gene: TRBJ2-7; V gene: TRBV24-1; CDR3 protein: CATSDSRDREYEQYF; CDR3 DNA: TGTGCCACCAGTGATAGTAGGGACAGGGAATACGAGCAGTACTTC
clone size: -; D gene: TRBD1; J gene: TRBJ1-3; V gene: TRBV6-5; CDR3 protein: CASTGDRPYGNTIYF; CDR3 DNA: TGTGCCAGCACCGGGGACAGGCCCTATGGAAACACCATATATTTT
clone size: -; D gene: TRBD1; J gene: TRBJ1-4; V gene: TRBV6-5; CDR3 protein: CASRVDRVGEKLFF; CDR3 DNA: TGTGCCAGCAGGGTGGACAGGGTAGGGGAAAAACTGTTTTTT
clone size: -; D gene: -; J gene: TRBJ1-5; V gene: TRBV11-2; CDR3 protein: CASSLDYGQPQHF; CDR3 DNA: TGTGCCAGCAGCTTAGATTACGGACAGCCCCAGCATTTT
clone size: -; D gene: -; J gene: TRBJ2-2; V gene: TRBV5-1; CDR3 protein: CASSTGQNTGELFF; CDR3 DNA: TGCGCCAGCAGCACGGGACAAAACACCGGGGAGCTGTTTTTT
clone size: once; D gene: -; J gene: TRBJ1-4; V gene: TRBV5-1; CDR3 protein: CASSLTGGEEKLFF; CDR3 DNA: TGCGCCAGCAGCTTGACCGGGGGGGAGGAAAAACTGTTTTTT
clone size: -; D gene: -; J gene: TRBJ2-5; V gene: TRBV5-1; CDR3 protein: CASSGVGDVQETQYF; CDR3 DNA: TGCGCCAGCAGTGGGGTCGGGGATGTACAAGAGACCCAGTACTTC
clone size: -; D gene: -; J gene: TRBJ1-1; V gene: TRBV4-1; CDR3 protein: CASSHITNTEAFF; CDR3 DNA: TGCGCCAGCAGCCATATCACGAACACTGAAGCTTTCTTT
clone size: -; D gene: TRBD2; J gene: TRBJ2-3; V gene: TRBV6-6; CDR3 protein: CASSFPRGGGTDTQYF; CDR3 DNA: TGTGCCAGCAGCTTCCCCCGCGGGGGAGGCACAGATACGCAGTATTTT
clone size: -; D gene: -; J gene: TRBJ2-7; V gene: TRBV5-1; CDR3 protein: CASSLEEWGVPYEQYF; CDR3 DNA: TGCGCCAGCAGCTTGGAAGAGTGGGGGGTCCCCTACGAGCAGTACTTC
clone size: -; D gene: -; J gene: TRBJ1-5; V gene: TRBV6-2/TRBV6-3; CDR3 protein: CASSYSGLTEPQHF; CDR3 DNA: TGTGCCAGCAGTTACTCGGGGTTGACGGAGCCCCAGCATTTT
clone size: -; D gene: -; J gene: TRBJ2-2; V gene: TRBV19; CDR3 protein: CASSTPRGELFF; CDR3 DNA: TGTGCCAGTAGTACCCCTAGGGGGGAGCTGTTTTTT
clone size: -; D gene: -; J gene: TRBJ1-2; V gene: TRBV19; CDR3 protein: CASSIADGYGYTF; CDR3 DNA: TGTGCCAGTAGTATAGCCGACGGCTATGGCTACACCTTC
clone size: -; D gene: TRBD1; J gene: TRBJ1-1; V gene: TRBV7-9; CDR3 protein: CASSSLGTGEAEAFF; CDR3 DNA: TGTGCCAGCAGCAGCCTCGGGACAGGGGAGGCTGAAGCTTTCTTT
clone size: -; D gene: TRBD2; J gene: TRBJ2-3; V gene: TRBV28; CDR3 protein: CASSPIAGLAGGRTDTQYF; CDR3 DNA: TGTGCCAGCAGTCCCATCGCCGGACTAGCGGGGGGGAGGACAGATACGCAGTATTTT
clone size: -; D gene: -; J gene: TRBJ1-2; V gene: TRBV5-4; CDR3 protein: CASSQKGGGYTF; CDR3 DNA: TGTGCCAGCAGCCAAAAGGGCGGTGGCTACACCTTC
clone size: -; D gene: -; J gene: TRBJ2-7; V gene: TRBV19; CDR3 protein: CASSIDRPETARESYEQYF; CDR3 DNA: TGTGCCAGTAGTATAGATCGGCCCGAGACCGCCAGAGAGAGCTACGAGCAGTACTTC
clone size: -; D gene: -; J gene: TRBJ1-1; V gene: TRBV5-1; CDR3 protein: CASSFSGSMNTEAFF; CDR3 DNA: TGCGCCAGCAGCTTTTCAGGCAGCATGAACACTGAAGCTTTCTTT
clone size: once; D gene: -; J gene: TRBJ2-2; V gene: TRBV5-6; CDR3 protein: CASSLRGYTGELFF; CDR3 DNA: TGTGCCAGCAGCTTGAGGGGGTACACCGGGGAGCTGTTTTTT
clone size: -; D gene: -; J gene: TRBJ1-5; V gene: TRBV19; CDR3 protein: CASSIQLYQPQHF; CDR3 DNA: TGTGCCAGTAGTATCCAGCTCTATCAGCCCCAGCATTTT